The entry that follows covers one T cell receptor (beta chain) sequence. Its specificity is not known. This specimen belongs to a study of cytomegalovirus exposure and HLA in healthy donors. Study conclusions and caveats: Some V segments could not be told apart, so they were left out, TRBV6-2 and TRBV6-3 among them.

Losses at the gene ends were 0 bases for V and 5 bases for J; bases not matched to a gene: 5. This CDR3 is built from 14 residues. CDR1 is SGHTS and CDR2 is YDEGEE in the germline V gene. Everyone who donated was a healthy bone marrow donor. Donors counted as nominally healthy when sampled, yet unrecorded immune exposures were likely. Primers for the PCR totalled 60 Vbeta and 13 Jbeta. The assay was immunoSEQ multiplex PCR, and TCRdb's table has in-frame clones only and misses some. The repertoire has some 120,000 clones, about 85% of them found once; the top ten carry approximately 6.4%. What was sequenced was PBMCs. This sequence joins TRBV5-8 and TRBJ2-7; the match to TRBD1 covers 7 bases. This sequence originates from a woman in her thirties in good health and CMV-seropositive. Here the CDR3 reads CASSLGGGPNEQYF. Here the CDR3 DNA reads TGTGCCAGCAGCTTGGGAGGGGGCCCAAACGAGCAGTACTTC. The full variable domain, its missing parts supplied by reference TRBV5-8 and TRBJ2-7, is EAGVTQSPTHLIKTRGQQATLRCSPISGHTSVYWYQQALGLGLQFLLWYDEGEERNRGNFPPRFSGRQFPNYSSELNVNALELEDSALYLCASSLGGGPNEQYFGPGTRLTVT.